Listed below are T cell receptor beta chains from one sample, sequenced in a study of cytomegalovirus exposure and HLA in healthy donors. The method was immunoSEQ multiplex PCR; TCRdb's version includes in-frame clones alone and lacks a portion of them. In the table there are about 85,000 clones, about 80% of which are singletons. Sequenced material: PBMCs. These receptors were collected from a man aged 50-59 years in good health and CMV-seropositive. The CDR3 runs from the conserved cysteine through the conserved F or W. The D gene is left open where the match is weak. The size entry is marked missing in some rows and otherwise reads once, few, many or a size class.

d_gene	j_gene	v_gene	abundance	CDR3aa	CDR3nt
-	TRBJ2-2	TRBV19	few	CASSGGVGLGHYTGELFF	TGTGCCAGTAGTGGCGGGGTGGGGCTCGGTCACTACACCGGGGAGCTGTTTTTT
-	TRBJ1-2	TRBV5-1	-	CASSDSYGYTF	TGCGCCAGCAGTGACAGCTATGGCTACACCTTC
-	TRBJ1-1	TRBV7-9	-	CASSWDGGQSAFF	TGTGCCAGCAGCTGGGACGGGGGGCAATCAGCTTTCTTT
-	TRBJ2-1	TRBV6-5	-	CASRPRGSVYNEQFF	TGTGCCAGCCGGCCACGGGGGTCCGTGTACAATGAGCAGTTCTTC
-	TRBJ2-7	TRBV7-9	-	CATLLEGEQYF	TGTGCCACCCTCCTAGAGGGAGAGCAGTACTTC
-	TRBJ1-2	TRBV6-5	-	CASSYRQESPAYGYTF	TGTGCCAGCAGTTATCGTCAGGAATCCCCGGCTTATGGCTACACCTTC
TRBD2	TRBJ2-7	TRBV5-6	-	CASSLGTSGSRAEQYF	TGTGCCAGCAGCTTGGGGACTAGCGGGAGTCGGGCTGAGCAGTACTTC
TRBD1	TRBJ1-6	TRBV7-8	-	CASSPRGGQGYNSPLHF	TGTGCCAGCAGCCCCAGGGGTGGACAGGGGTACAATTCACCCCTCCACTTT
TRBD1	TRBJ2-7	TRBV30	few	CAWCPGTGSYEQYF	TGTGCCTGGTGCCCCGGGACAGGGAGCTACGAGCAGTACTTC
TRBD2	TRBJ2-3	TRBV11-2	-	CASSVGTRSADTQYF	TGTGCCAGCAGCGTCGGGACTAGATCTGCTGATACGCAGTATTTT
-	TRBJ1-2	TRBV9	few	CASSVGRYGYTF	TGTGCCAGCAGCGTAGGCCGGTATGGCTACACCTTC
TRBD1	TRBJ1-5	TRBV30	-	CASTTGVGSNQPQHF	TGTGCCTCCACAACAGGGGTTGGGAGCAATCAGCCCCAGCATTTT
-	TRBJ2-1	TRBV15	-	CATSRANRVPQFF	TGTGCCACCAGCAGGGCAAACAGGGTCCCGCAGTTCTTC
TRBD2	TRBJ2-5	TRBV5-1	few	CASSLGTSVKETQYF	TGCGCCAGCAGCTTGGGGACTAGCGTTAAAGAGACCCAGTACTTC
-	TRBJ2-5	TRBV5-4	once	CASSTRQAKGETQYF	TGTGCCAGCAGCACCCGACAGGCAAAAGGGGAGACCCAGTACTTC
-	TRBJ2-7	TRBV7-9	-	CASSNNHERAYEQYF	TGTGCCAGCAGCAACAATCACGAGAGGGCTTACGAGCAGTACTTC
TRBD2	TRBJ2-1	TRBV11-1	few	CASSRGLGAYNEQFF	TGTGCCAGCAGCCGCGGACTAGGGGCCTACAATGAGCAGTTCTTC
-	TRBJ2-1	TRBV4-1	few	CASSQRQQRLNEQFF	TGCGCCAGCAGCCAAAGGCAGCAGCGACTGAATGAGCAGTTCTTC
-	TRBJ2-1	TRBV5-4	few	CASSLETRFSSKQFF	TGTGCCAGCAGCTTGGAGACTAGGTTTTCTTCTAAGCAGTTCTTC
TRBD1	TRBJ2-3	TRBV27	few	CATASGTGGADTQYF	TGTGCCACCGCTTCGGGGACAGGGGGCGCGGATACGCAGTATTTT
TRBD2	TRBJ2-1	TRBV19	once	CASSYSGPTYNEQFF	TGTGCCAGTAGTTATAGCGGGCCCACCTACAATGAGCAGTTCTTC
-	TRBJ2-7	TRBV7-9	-	CASSFLGGGEQYF	TGCGCCAGCAGCTTTCTGGGGGGTGGTGAGCAGTACTTC
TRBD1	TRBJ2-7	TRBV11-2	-	CASSQQLGQGTREQYF	TGTGCCAGCAGCCAGCAGTTGGGACAGGGGACGCGAGAGCAGTACTTC
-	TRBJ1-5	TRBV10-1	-	CASSSGPVGDNQPQHF	TGCGCCAGCAGCTCAGGACCAGTGGGAGACAATCAGCCCCAGCATTTT
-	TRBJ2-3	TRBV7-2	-	CASSQLRGSDTQYF	TGTGCCAGCAGCCAGCTACGGGGGTCGGATACGCAGTATTTT
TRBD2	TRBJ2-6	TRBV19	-	CASSMGGAPGANGLTF	TGTGCCAGTAGTATGGGAGGGGCCCCTGGGGCCAACGGCCTGACTTTC
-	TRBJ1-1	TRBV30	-	CAWSRKGSGEATEAFF	TGTGCCTGGAGTAGGAAGGGGTCGGGGGAAGCCACTGAAGCTTTCTTT